One and the same sample provided the 22 T cell receptor beta chains below, sequenced in a study of control samples from healthy donors and cancer patients (dated by TCRdb to about 2020). The library was produced with the immunoSEQ multiplex PCR assay. This immuneACCESS table, as held by TCRdb, lists in-frame sequences with V and J called but not all clones. Of the missing ones, under half trace to an unresolved V gene in checked studies; the others have no known cause. In all, the sample holds approximately 87,000 clones, and around 86% of those were seen once. About 1.3% of the sample lies in the top ten. The specimen was blood. The source of these receptors is a woman aged 50 to 60 in good health.

V is TRBV6-5 and J is TRBJ1-2; 8 nucleotides align to TRBD1. The CDR3 runs 16 residues. The J segment lost 5 bases and the V segment lost 0 bases, leaving 8 bases of the junction unmatched. Germline CDR1 and CDR2: MNHEY and SVGAGI. CDR3 in amino acids: CASSYSTGASSYGYTF. CDR3 in DNA: TGTGCCAGCAGTTACTCGACAGGGGCCTCAAGTTATGGCTACACCTTC.

The genes are TRBV13 and TRBJ2-3, with D tentatively TRBD1 or TRBD2 (7 bases each). Trimming removed 6 bases from V and 0 bases from J, with 16 bases in between. Germline values: CDR1 PRHDT, CDR2 FYEKMQ (reference sequence). The CDR3 runs 16 residues. CDR3 residues: CASRPRGGRSTDTQYF. The DNA of the CDR3 is TGTGCCAGCAGGCCCAGGGGGGGGAGGAGCACAGATACGCAGTATTTT.

The chain uses TRBV4-2 and TRBJ1-4; 8 bases line up with TRBD1. V shed 5 bases and J 7 bases; nucleotides not matched to a gene: 6. Germline V gives CDR1 LGHNA, CDR2 YNFKEQ. This CDR3 comprises 14 residues. The CDR3 protein is CASSSRQGSEKLFF. The CDR3 nucleotides are TGTGCCAGCAGCTCCCGACAGGGGAGTGAAAAACTGTTTTTT.

The chain couples TRBV28 to TRBJ2-3; unclear D gene. Germline CDR1 is MDHEN and CDR2 is SYDVKM. The CDR3 has 12 residues. V lost 6 bases to trimming and J lost 8 bases, with 12 bases between them. The CDR3 nucleotides are TGTGCCAGCAGCGAACCCGTGGGTACGCAGTATTTT. Translating it yields CASSEPVGTQYF.

V gene TRBV7-2 combines with J gene TRBJ2-1; D is perhaps TRBD2 (7 bases). The CDR3 loop spans 14 amino acids. V shed 7 bases and J shed 9 bases, with 19 bases lying between them. Looked up from germline, CDR1 is SGHTA and CDR2 is FQGNSA. The CDR3 loop reads CASTQRRGQGEQFF. CDR3 nucleotide sequence: TGTGCCAGCACCCAGAGGCGGGGGCAGGGTGAGCAGTTCTTC.

The V and J genes are TRBV18 and TRBJ1-3; D ambiguous. V lost 0 bases, J lost 0 bases, and 15 bases lay in between. The length of the CDR3 is 18 residues. Germline CDR1 and CDR2: KGHSH and LQKENI. CDR3 coding DNA: TGTGCCAGCTCACCACCCGGCGCTTCTCTCAACTCTGGAAACACCATATATTTT. As protein: CASSPPGASLNSGNTIYF.

This chain connects TRBV6-5 to TRBJ2-1; TRBD2 matches 8 bases. The trim removed 2 bases at V and 9 bases at J, leaving 6 bases unmatched. This CDR3 has 14 residues. CDR1 MNHEY and CDR2 SVGAGI come from the germline V gene. CDR3 loop: CASSYGLAGGEQFF. The CDR3 nucleotides read TGTGCCAGCAGTTACGGCCTAGCGGGTGGTGAGCAGTTCTTC.

The gene calls are TRBV5-5 and TRBJ2-7, with 10 bases identical to TRBD2. Germline trimming cut 3 bases from V and 0 bases from J; bases unmatched to any gene: 6. From germline, CDR1 is SGHKS and CDR2 YYEKEE (reference sequence). The CDR3 loop spans 16 amino acids. CDR3 residues: CASSSNSGGSSYEQYF. CDR3 DNA: TGTGCCAGCAGCTCGAATAGCGGGGGGAGCTCCTACGAGCAGTACTTC.

The chain couples TRBV6-1 to TRBJ1-1, with D unclear. V shed 3 bases and J shed 0 bases, with 8 bases lying between them. Germline V lookup: CDR1 MNHNS, CDR2 SASEGT. The CDR3 extends over 14 amino acids. CDR3 loop: CASSEAVMNTEAFF. In nucleotides, the CDR3 is TGTGCCAGCAGTGAGGCGGTGATGAACACTGAAGCTTTCTTT.

This chain's CDR3 is CASSPSRSSPLHF. The CDR3 nucleotides read TGTGCCAGCAGCCCGTCTAGGTCATCACCCCTCCACTTT. The chain recombines TRBV3-1 (or the pseudogene TRBV3-2) with TRBJ1-6; D unclear. The CDR3 spans 13 residues. The ends were cut back, 4 bases at V and 10 bases at J, with 11 bases in the middle. In germline, CDR1 is LGHDT, CDR2 YNNKEL (reference sequence).

This sequence joins TRBV18 and TRBJ2-5; 7 positions match TRBD1. J lost 7 bases, V lost 3 bases, and 8 bases had no gene match. This CDR3 comprises 14 residues. CDR1 and CDR2 from the germline V gene are KGHSH and LQKENI. As DNA, the CDR3 is TGTGCCAGCTCACCCGACAGGGTGGTGGTGACCCAGTACTTC. Translating gives CASSPDRVVVTQYF. The whole variable domain, remainder taken from reference TRBV18 and TRBJ2-5, is NAGVMQNPRHLVRRRGQEARLRCSPMKGHSHVYWYRQLPEEGLKFMVYLQKENIIDESGMPKERFSAEFPKEGPSILRIQQVVRGDSAAYFCASSPDRVVVTQYFGPGTRLLVL.

The chain carries TRBV5-5 and TRBJ2-7, with 7 nucleotides matching TRBD1. The V gene's germline CDR1 is SGHKS and CDR2 YYEKEE (reference sequence). The CDR3 is made up of 14 amino acids. Trimming cost V 4 bases and J 4 bases; bases outside gene matches: 8. The DNA for the CDR3 is TGTGCCAGCAGCAGAACAGGGGCCATGTACGAGCAGTACTTC. Its translation: CASSRTGAMYEQYF.

This clone was picked up one time. The CDR3 coding sequence is TGTGCCAGCAGCTTGGCAGGGGGGGACGGACAGGGCGACTATGGCTACACCTTC. This codes for CASSLAGGDGQGDYGYTF. This chain uses TRBV5-6 with TRBJ1-2, with 8 bases lining up with TRBD1. Germline loops: CDR1 SGHDT, CDR2 YYEEEE. CDR3 size: 18 residues. Trimming cost V 0 bases and J 3 bases; bases outside gene matches: 13.

This clone was counted a single time. V gene TRBV11-3 combines with J gene TRBJ2-7, with 7 bases matching TRBD1. Losses at the gene ends were 5 bases for V and 3 bases for J; bases not matched to a gene: 4. Germline values: CDR1 SGHNT, CDR2 YENEEA. The CDR3 sequence is 13 residues long. The CDR3 loop is CASSPGQNYEQYF. The CDR3 DNA reads as TGTGCCAGCAGCCCGGGACAGAACTACGAGCAGTACTTC.

This clone was detected only once. The chain carries TRBV19 and TRBJ2-6; D is possibly TRBD1 (5 bases). This CDR3 comprises 15 residues. The ends were cut back, 5 bases at V and 4 bases at J, with 12 bases in the middle. CDR1 and CDR2 (germline): LNHDA, SQIVND (reference sequence). The CDR3 loop reads CASSVRVGGANVLTF. The CDR3, as DNA: TGTGCCAGTAGTGTCAGGGTTGGAGGGGCCAACGTCCTGACTTTC. Looking up the rest from reference TRBV19 and TRBJ2-6 gives the full variable domain: DGGITQSPKYLFRKEGQNVTLSCEQNLNHDAMYWYRQDPGQGLRLIYYSQIVNDFQKGDIAEGYSVSREKKESFPLTVTSAQKNPTAFYLCASSVRVGGANVLTFGAGSRLTVL.

This clone occurred once. The chain has TRBV7-2 and TRBJ2-5; TRBD2 matches at 10 bases. This CDR3 comprises 14 residues. V dropped 6 bases and J dropped 3; count of bases not matched to a gene: 4. Germline values: CDR1 SGHTA, CDR2 FQGNSA. CDR3: CASSQAGGKETQYF. The CDR3 DNA follows: TGTGCCAGCAGTCAAGCGGGGGGGAAAGAGACCCAGTACTTC.

The chain recombines TRBV10-3 with TRBJ2-1; 8 nucleotides line up with TRBD2. The CDR3 spans 15 residues. Germline trimming cut 7 bases from V and 4 bases from J; bases unmatched to any gene: 9. The germline V gene has CDR1 ENHRY and CDR2 SYGVKD. The CDR3 sequence is CAITRGTGGYNEQFF. DNA for the CDR3: TGTGCCATCACGAGGGGCACGGGAGGGTACAATGAGCAGTTCTTC.

The chain is built from TRBV10-2 and TRBJ2-1; no firm D call. V lost 6 bases to trimming and J lost 7 bases, with 7 bases between them. The CDR3 spans 11 residues. Germline V lookup: CDR1 WSHSY, CDR2 SAAADI. Here the CDR3 reads CASRSPNEQFF. DNA of the CDR3: TGCGCCAGCAGGTCCCCAAATGAGCAGTTCTTC.

The V and J genes are TRBV3-1 (or the pseudogene TRBV3-2) and TRBJ1-1, with D possibly being TRBD1 (6 bases). The CDR3 sequence is 15 residues long. V was pared by 2 bases and J by 7 bases, with 17 bases between. Germline CDR1 and CDR2: LGHDT and YNNKEL (reference sequence). For the CDR3, the DNA is TGTGCCAGCAGCCAAAGTGGGAGGGGGGGGATTGAAGCTTTCTTT. Translated: CASSQSGRGGIEAFF.

Points on this clone: This sample also contains other DNA sequences that code for the same CDR3. This chain uses TRBV15 with TRBJ1-1, with D possibly being TRBD1 (6 bases). V was trimmed by 1 base and J by 0 bases, leaving 9 bases between them. The CDR3 totals 15 residues. The germline V gene has CDR1 LNHNV and CDR2 YYDKDF (reference sequence). The CDR3 DNA sequence: TGTGCCACCAGCAGAGGAGGGGGGGTGAACACTGAAGCTTTCTTT. The encoded protein is CATSRGGGVNTEAFF.

The rearrangement joins TRBV29-1 to TRBJ1-2; TRBD1 aligns across 12 bases. The CDR3 length is 16 residues. Trimming took 4 bases from V and 6 from J; bases not matched to a gene: 12. Germline-derived CDR1 and CDR2 are SQVTM and ANQGSEA. The CDR3 DNA sequence: TGCAGCGTTGGGCTCCGGGACAGGGGGCTGCGGGATGGCTACACCTTC. Translated: CSVGLRDRGLRDGYTF.

Comments on this clone: An end of the junction differs from the germline gene, which may be a read error. J is TRBJ2-7 and V is TRBV5-4, with TRBD1 identical over 7 bases. This CDR3 has 13 amino acids. CDR1 and CDR2 (germline): SGHNT, YYREEE (reference sequence). The CDR3 nucleotides are TGTGCCAGCAGCTTGGAAGGTACATGGACAGGTGGCTTC. Translation gives CASSLEGTWTGGF.